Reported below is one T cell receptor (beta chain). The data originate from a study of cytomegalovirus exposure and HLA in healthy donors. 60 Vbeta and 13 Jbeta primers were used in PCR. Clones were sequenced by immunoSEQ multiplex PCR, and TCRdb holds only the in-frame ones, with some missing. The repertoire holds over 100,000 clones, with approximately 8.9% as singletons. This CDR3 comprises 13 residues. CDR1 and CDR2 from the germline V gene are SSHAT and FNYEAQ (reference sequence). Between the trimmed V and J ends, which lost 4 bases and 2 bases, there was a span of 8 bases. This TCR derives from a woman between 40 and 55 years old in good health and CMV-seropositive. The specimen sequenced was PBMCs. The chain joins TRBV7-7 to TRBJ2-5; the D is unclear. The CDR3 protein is CASSSGSQETQYF. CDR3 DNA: TGTGCCAGCAGCTCAGGATCACAAGAGACCCAGTACTTC.